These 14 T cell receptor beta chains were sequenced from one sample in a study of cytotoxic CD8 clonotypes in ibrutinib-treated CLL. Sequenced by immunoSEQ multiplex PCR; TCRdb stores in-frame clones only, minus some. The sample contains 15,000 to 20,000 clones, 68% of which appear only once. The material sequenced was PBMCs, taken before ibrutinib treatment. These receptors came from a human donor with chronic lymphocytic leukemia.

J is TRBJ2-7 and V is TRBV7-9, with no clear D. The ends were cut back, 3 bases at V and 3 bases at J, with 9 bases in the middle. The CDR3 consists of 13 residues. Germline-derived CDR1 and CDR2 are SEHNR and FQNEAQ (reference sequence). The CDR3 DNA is TGTGCCAGCAGCTTCGAAGTTAACTACGAGCAGTACTTC. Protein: CASSFEVNYEQYF.

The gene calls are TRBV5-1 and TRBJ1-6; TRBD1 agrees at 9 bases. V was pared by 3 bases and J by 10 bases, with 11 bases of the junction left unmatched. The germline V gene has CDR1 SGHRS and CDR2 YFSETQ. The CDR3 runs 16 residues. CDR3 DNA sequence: TGCGCCAGCAGCTACACACAGGGGGCTCAAGGATCACCCCTCCACTTT. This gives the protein CASSYTQGAQGSPLHF.

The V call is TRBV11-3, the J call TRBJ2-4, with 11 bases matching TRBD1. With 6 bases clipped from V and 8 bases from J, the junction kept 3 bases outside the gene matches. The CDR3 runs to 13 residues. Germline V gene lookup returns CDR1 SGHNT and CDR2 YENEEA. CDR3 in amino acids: CASSRDRGDIQYF. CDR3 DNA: TGTGCCAGCAGTCGGGACAGGGGGGACATTCAGTACTTC.

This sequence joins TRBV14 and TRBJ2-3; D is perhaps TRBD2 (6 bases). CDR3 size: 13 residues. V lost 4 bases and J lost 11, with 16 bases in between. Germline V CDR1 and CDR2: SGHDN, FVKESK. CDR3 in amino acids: CASSRPAGTQQYF. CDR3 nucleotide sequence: TGTGCCAGCAGCCGACCCGCCGGGACTCAGCAGTATTTT.

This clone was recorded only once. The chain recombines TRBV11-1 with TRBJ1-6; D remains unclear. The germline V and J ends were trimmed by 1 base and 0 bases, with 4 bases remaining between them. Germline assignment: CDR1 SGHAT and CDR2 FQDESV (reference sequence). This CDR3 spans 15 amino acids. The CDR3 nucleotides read TGTGCCAGCAGCTTAGACAACTCCTATAATTCACCCCTCCACTTT. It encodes CASSLDNSYNSPLHF.

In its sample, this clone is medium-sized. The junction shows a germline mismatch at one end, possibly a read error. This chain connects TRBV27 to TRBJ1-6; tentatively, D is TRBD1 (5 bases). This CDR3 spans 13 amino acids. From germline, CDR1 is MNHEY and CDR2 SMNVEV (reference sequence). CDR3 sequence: CASGFQGHSPLHF. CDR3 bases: TGTGCCAGCGGTTTCCAGGGCCATTCACCCCTCCACTTT.

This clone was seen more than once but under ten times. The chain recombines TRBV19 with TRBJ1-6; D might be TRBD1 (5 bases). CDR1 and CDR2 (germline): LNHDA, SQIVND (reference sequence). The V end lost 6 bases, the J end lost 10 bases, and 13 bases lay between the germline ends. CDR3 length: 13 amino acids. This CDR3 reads CASRGQPGSPLHF. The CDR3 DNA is TGTGCCAGTAGAGGACAACCCGGGTCACCCCTCCACTTT.

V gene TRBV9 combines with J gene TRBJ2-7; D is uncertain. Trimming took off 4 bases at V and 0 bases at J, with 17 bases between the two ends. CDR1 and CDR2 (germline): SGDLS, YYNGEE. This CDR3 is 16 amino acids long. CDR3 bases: TGTGCCAGCAGCCAAGGATTGGAGAGTCGCTCCTACGAGCAGTACTTC. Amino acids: CASSQGLESRSYEQYF.

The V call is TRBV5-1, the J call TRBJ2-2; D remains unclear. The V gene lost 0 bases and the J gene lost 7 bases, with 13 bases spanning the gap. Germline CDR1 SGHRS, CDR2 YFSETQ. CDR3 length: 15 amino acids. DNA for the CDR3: TGCGCCAGCAGCTTGGGGATTCGTACTAACGGGGAGCTGTTTTTT. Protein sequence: CASSLGIRTNGELFF.

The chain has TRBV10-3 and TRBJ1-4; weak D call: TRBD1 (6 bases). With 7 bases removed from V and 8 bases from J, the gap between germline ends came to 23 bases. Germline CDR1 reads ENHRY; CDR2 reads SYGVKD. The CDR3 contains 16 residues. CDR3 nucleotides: TGTGCCATCAATTGGGGGCGCATCGCGGTGGGGGAAAAACTGTTTTTT. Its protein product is CAINWGRIAVGEKLFF.

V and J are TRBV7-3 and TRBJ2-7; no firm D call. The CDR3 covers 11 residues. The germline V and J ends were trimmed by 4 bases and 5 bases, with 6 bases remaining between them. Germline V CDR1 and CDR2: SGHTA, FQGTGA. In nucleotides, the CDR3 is TGTGCCAGCAGCTCCTTACACGAGCAGTACTTC. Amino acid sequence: CASSSLHEQYF.

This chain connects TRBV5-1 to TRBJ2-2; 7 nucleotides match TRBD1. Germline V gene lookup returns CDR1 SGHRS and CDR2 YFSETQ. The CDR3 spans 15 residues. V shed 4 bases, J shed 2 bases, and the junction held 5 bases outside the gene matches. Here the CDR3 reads CASSPGTANTGELFF. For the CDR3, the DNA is TGCGCCAGCAGCCCGGGGACAGCCAACACCGGGGAGCTGTTTTTT. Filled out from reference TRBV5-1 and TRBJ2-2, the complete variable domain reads KAGVTQTPRYLIKTRGQQVTLSCSPISGHRSVSWYQQTPGQGLQFLFEYFSETQRNKGNFPGRFSGRQFSNSRSEMNVSTLELGDSALYLCASSPGTANTGELFFGEGSRLTVL.

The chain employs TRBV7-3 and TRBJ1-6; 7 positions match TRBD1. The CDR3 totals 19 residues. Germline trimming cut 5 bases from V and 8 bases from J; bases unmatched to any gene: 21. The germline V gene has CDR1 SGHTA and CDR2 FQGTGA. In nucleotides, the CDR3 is TGTGCCAGCAGCCGAAACAGGGGACCCAGCGCTGAAATGGATTCACCCCTCCACTTT. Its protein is CASSRNRGPSAEMDSPLHF. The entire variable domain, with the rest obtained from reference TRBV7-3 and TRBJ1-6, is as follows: GAGVSQTPSNKVTEKGKYVELRCDPISGHTALYWYRQSLGQGPEFLIYFQGTGAADDSGLPNDRFFAVRPEGSVSTLKIQRTERGDSAVYLCASSRNRGPSAEMDSPLHFGNGTRLTVT.

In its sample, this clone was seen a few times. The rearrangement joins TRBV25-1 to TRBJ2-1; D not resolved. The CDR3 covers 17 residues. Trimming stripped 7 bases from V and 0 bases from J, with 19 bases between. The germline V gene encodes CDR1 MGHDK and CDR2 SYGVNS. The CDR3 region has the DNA TGTGCCAGCATATCATCCTCGGGCCTGAGCTCCTACAATGAGCAGTTCTTC. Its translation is CASISSSGLSSYNEQFF.